This TCR beta chain emerged from a study of spatial heterogeneity in lung cancer. Study-level points and caveats: Counts of expanded alpha and beta TCRs within tumors tracked the tumor nonsynonymous mutation count.

Using its own MiXCR run on the 5' RACE reads, TCRdb lists one record per CDR3 protein. The sample holds more than 950 distinct CDR3 sequences, about a sixth seen once. Documented time point: sample taken at primary tumor resection. Patients with untreated early-stage non-small cell lung cancer, numbering 72, were the donors. Trimming cost V 5 bases and J 4 bases; bases outside gene matches: 13. This CDR3 has 16 residues. Germline lookup yields CDR1 SNHLY and CDR2 FYNNEI. Worth noting for this clonotype: Its target is unknown.

Source: lung tumor tissue, taken at surgery. The receptor's source is a male donor with early-stage non-small cell lung cancer. The chain combines TRBV2 with TRBJ1-2; 7 positions agree with TRBD1. The CDR3 DNA follows: TGTGCCAGCAGTACAAGCGGGACAGCTATTTCCTATGGCTACACCTTC. It specifies CASSTSGTAISYGYTF.